This T cell receptor (beta chain) appears in the sequencing data of a study of blood T cells in healthy people across ages. Primed by a sample-barcoded 5' primer and a J-beta primer mix, a second PCR proceeded for 7 to 11 cycles. TCRdb used MiXCR to reprocess the 5' RACE reads, holding one entry per CDR3 protein. The profile shows some 1,800,000 distinct CDR3 sequences, approximately 39% of them singletons. Concerning this clonotype itself: Its antigen is not identified.

Germline V gene sequence: CDR1 DFQATT, CDR2 SNEGSKA (reference sequence). The V end lost 3 bases, the J end lost 6 bases, and 12 bases lay between the germline ends. This CDR3 has 13 residues. Healthy individuals of Caucasian origin from Russia, aged roughly 6 to 90, served as donors. Study-level points and caveats: The study regarded diversity estimates from one million T cells as underestimates. Higher diversity and more naive CD4+ cells were features of long-lived donors, compared to aged donors.

Material: blood. The sequence derives from a human donor in good health. The chain carries TRBV20-1 and TRBJ2-4; no definite D call. CDR3 coding DNA: TGCAGTGCTAGGGTACCCCATGGAAACATTCAGTACTTC. Amino acids: CSARVPHGNIQYF.